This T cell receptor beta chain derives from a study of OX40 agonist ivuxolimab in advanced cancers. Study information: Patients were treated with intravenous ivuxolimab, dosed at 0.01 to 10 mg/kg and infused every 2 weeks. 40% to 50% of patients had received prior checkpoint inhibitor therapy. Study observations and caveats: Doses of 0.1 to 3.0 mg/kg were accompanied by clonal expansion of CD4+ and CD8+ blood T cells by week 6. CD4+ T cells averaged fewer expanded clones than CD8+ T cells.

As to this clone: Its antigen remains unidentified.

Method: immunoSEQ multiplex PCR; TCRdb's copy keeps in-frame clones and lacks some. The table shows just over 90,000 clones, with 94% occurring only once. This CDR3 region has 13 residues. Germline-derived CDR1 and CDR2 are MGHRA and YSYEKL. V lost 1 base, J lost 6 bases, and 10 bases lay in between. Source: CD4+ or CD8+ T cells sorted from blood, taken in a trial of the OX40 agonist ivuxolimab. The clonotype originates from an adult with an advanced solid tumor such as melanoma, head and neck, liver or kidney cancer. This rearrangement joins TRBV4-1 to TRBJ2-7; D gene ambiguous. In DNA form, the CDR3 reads TGCGCCAGCAGCCAAGGGAAGACTTCCGAGCAGTACTTC. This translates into CASSQGKTSEQYF.